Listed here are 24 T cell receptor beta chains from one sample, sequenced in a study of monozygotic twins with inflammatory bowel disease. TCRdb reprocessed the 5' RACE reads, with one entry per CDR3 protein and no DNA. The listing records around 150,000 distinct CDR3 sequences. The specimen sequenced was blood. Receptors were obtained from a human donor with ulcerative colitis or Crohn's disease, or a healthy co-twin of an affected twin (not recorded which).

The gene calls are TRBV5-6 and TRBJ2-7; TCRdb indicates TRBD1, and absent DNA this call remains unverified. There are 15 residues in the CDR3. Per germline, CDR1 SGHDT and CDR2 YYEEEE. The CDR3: CASSLSGTTAYEQYF.

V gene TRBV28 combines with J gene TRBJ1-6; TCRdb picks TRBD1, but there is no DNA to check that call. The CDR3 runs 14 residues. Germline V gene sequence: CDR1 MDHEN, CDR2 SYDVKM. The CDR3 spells CASRIDRAGSPLHF.

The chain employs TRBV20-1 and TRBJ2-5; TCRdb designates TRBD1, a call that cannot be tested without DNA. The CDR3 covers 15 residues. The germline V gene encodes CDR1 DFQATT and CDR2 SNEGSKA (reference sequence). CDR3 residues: CSATSRQGSQETQYF.

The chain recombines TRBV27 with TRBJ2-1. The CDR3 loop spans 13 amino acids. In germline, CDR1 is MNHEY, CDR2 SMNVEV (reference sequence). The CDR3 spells CASSLIRSNEQFF.

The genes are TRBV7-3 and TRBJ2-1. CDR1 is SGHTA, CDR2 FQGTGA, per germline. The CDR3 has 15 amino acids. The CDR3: CASSSDSNPYNEQFF.

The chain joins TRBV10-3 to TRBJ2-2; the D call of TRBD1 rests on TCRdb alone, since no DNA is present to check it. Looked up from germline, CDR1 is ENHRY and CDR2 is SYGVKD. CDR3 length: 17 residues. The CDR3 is CATFPLYTGPDTGELFF.

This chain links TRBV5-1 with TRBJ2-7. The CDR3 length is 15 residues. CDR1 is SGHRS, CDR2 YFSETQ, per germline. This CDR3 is CASSRFPGSSYEQYF.

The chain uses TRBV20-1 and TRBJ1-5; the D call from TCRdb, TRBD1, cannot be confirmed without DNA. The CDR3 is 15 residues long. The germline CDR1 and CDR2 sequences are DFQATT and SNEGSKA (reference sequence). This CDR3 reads CSATKVGTANQPQHF.

This CDR3 reads CASSQDLSGSWNEQFF. V is TRBV3-1 and J is TRBJ2-1; TCRdb lists TRBD2, though no DNA is available to test this call. CDR1 is LGHDT, CDR2 YNNKEL, per germline (reference sequence). This CDR3 has 16 residues.

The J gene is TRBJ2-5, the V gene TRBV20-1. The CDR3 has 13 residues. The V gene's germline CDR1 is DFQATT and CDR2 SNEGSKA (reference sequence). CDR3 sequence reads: CSARDSVQETQYF.

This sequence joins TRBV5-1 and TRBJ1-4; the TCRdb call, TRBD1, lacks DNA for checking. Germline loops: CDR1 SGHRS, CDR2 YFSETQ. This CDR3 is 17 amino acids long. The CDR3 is CASSWGTGKSTNEKLFF.

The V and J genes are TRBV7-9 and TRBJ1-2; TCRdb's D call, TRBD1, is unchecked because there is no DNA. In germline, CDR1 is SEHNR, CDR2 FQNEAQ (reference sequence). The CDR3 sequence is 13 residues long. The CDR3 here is CASELGGAYGYTF.

CDR3 residues: CASSRVDSRNSYEQYF. The gene calls are TRBV5-5 and TRBJ2-7; TCRdb returns TRBD1, unconfirmable since there is no DNA. This CDR3 spans 16 amino acids. Germline V lookup: CDR1 SGHKS, CDR2 YYEKEE (reference sequence).

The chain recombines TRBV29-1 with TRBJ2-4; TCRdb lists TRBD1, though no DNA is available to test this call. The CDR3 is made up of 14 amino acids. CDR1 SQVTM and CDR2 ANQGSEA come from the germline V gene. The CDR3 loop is CSVERLRDKNIQYF.

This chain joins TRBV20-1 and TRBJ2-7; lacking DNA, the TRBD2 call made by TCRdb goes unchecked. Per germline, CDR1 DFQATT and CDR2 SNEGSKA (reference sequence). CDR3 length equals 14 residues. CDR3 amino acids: CSASLAGNRLEQYF.

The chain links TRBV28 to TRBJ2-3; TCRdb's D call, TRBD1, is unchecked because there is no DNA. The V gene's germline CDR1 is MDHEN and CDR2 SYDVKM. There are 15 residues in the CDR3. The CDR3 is CASSSSQVVEDTQYF.

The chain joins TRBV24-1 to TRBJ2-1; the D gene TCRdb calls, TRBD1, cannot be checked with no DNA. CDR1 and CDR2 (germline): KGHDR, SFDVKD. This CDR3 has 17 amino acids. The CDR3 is CATSDPSRDGIRSEQFF.

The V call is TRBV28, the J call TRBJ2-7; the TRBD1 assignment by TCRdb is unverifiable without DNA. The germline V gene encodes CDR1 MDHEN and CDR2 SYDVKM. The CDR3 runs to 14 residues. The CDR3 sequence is CASSLSGGLDEQYF.

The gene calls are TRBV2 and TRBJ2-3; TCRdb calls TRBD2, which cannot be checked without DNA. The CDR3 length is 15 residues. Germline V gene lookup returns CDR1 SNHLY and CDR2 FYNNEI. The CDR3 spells CASSVAGGTTDTQYF. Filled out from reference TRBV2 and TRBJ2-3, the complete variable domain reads EPEVTQTPSHQVTQMGQEVILRCVPISNHLYFYWYRQILGQKVEFLVSFYNNEISEKSEIFDDQFSVERPDGSNFTLKIRSTKLEDSAMYFCASSVAGGTTDTQYFGPGTRLTVL.

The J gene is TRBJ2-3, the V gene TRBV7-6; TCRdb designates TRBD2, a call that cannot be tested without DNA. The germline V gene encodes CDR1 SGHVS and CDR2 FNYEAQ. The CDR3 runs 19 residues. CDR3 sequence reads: CASSPEWTSGRSVTDTQYF.

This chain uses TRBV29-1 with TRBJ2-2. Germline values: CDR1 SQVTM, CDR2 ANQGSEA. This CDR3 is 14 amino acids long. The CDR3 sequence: CSVGGGKNTGELFF.

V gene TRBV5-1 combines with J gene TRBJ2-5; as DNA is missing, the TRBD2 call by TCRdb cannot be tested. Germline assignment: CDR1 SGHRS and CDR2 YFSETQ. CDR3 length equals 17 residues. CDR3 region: CASSLVGGRRSQETQYF.

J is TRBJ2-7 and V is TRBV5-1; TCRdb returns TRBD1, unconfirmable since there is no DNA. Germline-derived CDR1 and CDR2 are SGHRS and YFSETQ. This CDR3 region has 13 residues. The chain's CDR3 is CASSFPGHYEQYF.

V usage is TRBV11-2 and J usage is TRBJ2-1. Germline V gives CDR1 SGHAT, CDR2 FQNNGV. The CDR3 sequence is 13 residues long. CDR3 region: CASSFSSPNEQFF.